The 23 T cell receptor beta chains below come from one sample, sequenced in a study of blood T cell repertoires in COVID-19. Clones were read by immunoSEQ multiplex PCR, and TCRdb kept only the in-frame ones, dropping some. The top ten clones hold about 6.5% of a sample with 160,000 or so clones, around three quarters of them seen once. Material: peripheral blood. These receptors came from a man in his sixties or seventies with active or convalescent COVID-19.

The rearrangement uses TRBV30 and TRBJ2-3, with D possibly being TRBD1 (5 bases). Trimming cost V 1 base and J 0 bases, with 11 bases left between them. The CDR3 contains 15 residues. Germline V lookup: CDR1 GTSNPN, CDR2 SVGIG (reference sequence). CDR3 in DNA: TGTGCCTGGAGTGGCCCCGGACACAGCACAGATACGCAGTATTTT. It codes for CAWSGPGHSTDTQYF.

The chain combines TRBV20-1 with TRBJ1-2; D is uncertain. V dropped 3 bases and J dropped 1 base, with 15 bases sitting between them. The CDR3 sequence is 15 residues long. Germline-derived CDR1 and CDR2 are DFQATT and SNEGSKA (reference sequence). CDR3 loop: CSASGEAGNNYGYTF. For the CDR3, the DNA is TGCAGTGCTAGTGGGGAGGCGGGAAATAACTATGGCTACACCTTC.

J is TRBJ1-1 and V is TRBV19; possible D gene TRBD1, 5 bases. The length of the CDR3 is 14 residues. Trimming removed 5 bases from V and 3 bases from J, with 13 bases in between. Germline-derived CDR1 and CDR2 are LNHDA and SQIVND (reference sequence). This chain's CDR3 is CASSPGGVDTEAFF. CDR3 sequence (DNA): TGTGCCAGTAGTCCGGGGGGGGTGGACACTGAAGCTTTCTTT.

J is TRBJ1-5 and V is TRBV15; 8 nucleotides match TRBD1. The CDR3 is 15 residues long. Germline-derived CDR1 and CDR2 are LNHNV and YYDKDF (reference sequence). After removal of 0 bases from V and 7 bases from J, the junction contained 5 bases not matched to a gene. The CDR3 DNA reads as TGTGCCACCAGCAGAGACAGGGGGCAAGACCAGCCCCAGCATTTT. This sequence encodes CATSRDRGQDQPQHF.

This chain connects TRBV5-1 to TRBJ1-4; TRBD1 matches at 8 bases. The CDR3 contains 15 residues. Germline lookup yields CDR1 SGHRS and CDR2 YFSETQ. J lost 4 bases, V lost 0 bases, and 2 bases had no gene match. The CDR3 spells CASSLGTGSNEKLFF. CDR3 in DNA: TGCGCCAGCAGCTTGGGGACAGGGAGTAATGAAAAACTGTTTTTT.

A note on this clone: This CDR3 is also generated by other DNA sequences in the sample. V and J are TRBV5-1 and TRBJ2-1, with 8 bases fitting TRBD1. The germline CDR1 and CDR2 sequences are SGHRS and YFSETQ. The ends lost 0 bases at V and 1 base at J; junction bases unmatched: 0. The CDR3 runs to 15 residues. The CDR3 is CASSLGQGSYNEQFF. CDR3 sequence (DNA): TGCGCCAGCAGCTTGGGACAGGGGTCCTACAATGAGCAGTTCTTC.

A single count supports this clone. The chain has TRBV5-4 and TRBJ2-7, with 10 bases that match TRBD1. The trim removed 4 bases at V and 5 bases at J, leaving 6 bases unmatched. Germline values: CDR1 SGHNT, CDR2 YYREEE (reference sequence). CDR3 length: 14 amino acids. CDR3 nucleotide sequence: TGTGCCAGCAGCCCTGACAGGGGGCCTAACGAGCAGTACTTC. Its protein is CASSPDRGPNEQYF.

The rearrangement joins TRBV7-8 to TRBJ2-1; 9 nucleotides agree with TRBD1. Trimming cost V 4 bases and J 8 bases; bases outside gene matches: 6. The CDR3 length is 14 residues. Germline V gene sequence: CDR1 SGHVS, CDR2 FQNEAQ. CDR3 bases: TGTGCCAGCAGCTCTTACAGGGGGCAGCATGAGCAGTTCTTC. Translating gives CASSSYRGQHEQFF.

J is TRBJ2-3 and V is TRBV14, with 11 bases identical to TRBD2. J was trimmed by 5 bases and V by 8 bases; bases with no gene match: 9. The germline V gene has CDR1 SGHDN and CDR2 FVKESK. CDR3 length: 15 residues. CDR3 sequence reads: CASRRSGGAGDTQYF. The CDR3 DNA reads as TGTGCCAGCCGCCGTAGCGGGGGGGCAGGAGATACGCAGTATTTT. The complete variable domain, with remaining parts taken from reference TRBV14 and TRBJ2-3, reads EAGVTQFPSHSVIEKGQTVTLRCDPISGHDNLYWYRRVMGKEIKFLLHFVKESKQDESGMPNNRFLAERTGGTYSTLKVQPAELEDSGVYFCASRRSGGAGDTQYFGPGTRLTVL.

The table lists this clone with a few counts. This sequence joins TRBV30 and TRBJ1-5; D is perhaps TRBD1 (6 bases). Between the trimmed V and J ends, which lost 3 bases and 6 bases, there was a span of 12 bases. This CDR3 is built from 13 residues. Germline V gene data show CDR1 as GTSNPN and CDR2 as SVGIG (reference sequence). The CDR3, as DNA: TGTGCCTGGAGAGGGGGTCTCACTCAGCCCCAGCATTTT. This translates into CAWRGGLTQPQHF. Full variable domain (missing parts from reference TRBV30 and TRBJ1-5): SQTIHQWPATLVQPVGSPLSLECTVEGTSNPNLYWYRQAAGRGLQLLFYSVGIGQISSEVPQNLSASRPQDRQFILSSKKLLLSDSGFYLCAWRGGLTQPQHFGDGTRLSIL.

V and J are TRBV27 and TRBJ1-5, with 8 bases fitting TRBD1. The junction had 8 bases not matched to a gene; V was cut back by 6 bases and J by 7 bases. This CDR3 has 14 residues. Germline CDR1 is MNHEY and CDR2 is SMNVEV (reference sequence). The CDR3 DNA sequence: TGTGCCAGCAGCTACGGACAGGGCGGGCAGCCCCAGCATTTT. Amino acids: CASSYGQGGQPQHF.

The rearrangement uses TRBV3-1 (or the pseudogene TRBV3-2) and TRBJ2-5, with 7 bases aligning to TRBD2. Looked up from germline, CDR1 is LGHDT and CDR2 is YNNKEL (reference sequence). With V trimmed by 1 base and J by 4 bases, 6 bases remained unmatched. The CDR3 totals 15 residues. CDR3 DNA sequence: TGTGCCAGCAGCCAAGGGTCGGGAGGCTTAGAGACCCAGTACTTC. This codes for CASSQGSGGLETQYF.

This clone was observed a single time. The chain links TRBV7-2 to TRBJ2-5; TRBD1 might be the D (5 bases). Germline loops: CDR1 SGHTA, CDR2 FQGNSA. V gave up 4 bases and J gave up 2 bases, with 14 bases separating them. The CDR3 covers 15 residues. CDR3 residues: CASSYQLGEQETQYF. The CDR3 DNA follows: TGTGCCAGCAGCTACCAGTTAGGGGAACAAGAGACCCAGTACTTC.

V and J are TRBV27 and TRBJ1-2; D gene uncertain. CDR3 length equals 14 residues. The V and J ends lost 5 bases and 2 bases respectively, with 12 bases between them. Germline loops: CDR1 MNHEY, CDR2 SMNVEV (reference sequence). Written as DNA, the CDR3 is TGTGCCAGCAGTCCCCGCCCCACAAACTATGGCTACACCTTC. It specifies CASSPRPTNYGYTF.

The table lists this clone with a count of one. The V call is TRBV28, the J call TRBJ1-6, with 8 nucleotides matching TRBD1. The germline CDR1 and CDR2 sequences are MDHEN and SYDVKM. This CDR3 region has 18 residues. The V gene end was trimmed by 6 bases and the J gene end by 12 bases; junction bases not matched to a gene: 22. CDR3 coding DNA: TGTGCCAGCAGCCGTGTACAGGGGGGTATAGTGTCCGGGATACCCCTCCACTTT. The encoded protein is CASSRVQGGIVSGIPLHF.

On this clone itself: Other DNA sequences in the same sample also yield this CDR3. The chain is built from TRBV6-5 and TRBJ2-3; D possibly corresponds to TRBD2 (5 bases). The CDR3 contains 13 residues. The germline CDR1 and CDR2 sequences are MNHEY and SVGAGI. V lost 0 bases to trimming and J lost 6 bases, with 7 bases between them. The CDR3 bases are TGTGCCAGCAGTTACTCCAGAGGGGATACGCAGTATTTT. Translated, it gives CASSYSRGDTQYF.

This chain uses TRBV6-5 with TRBJ2-7, with D unclear. This CDR3 region has 12 residues. CDR1 and CDR2 (germline): MNHEY, SVGAGI. V dropped 6 bases and J dropped 1 base, with 7 bases sitting between them. The CDR3 bases are TGTGCCAGCAGCAACCTATCCTACGAGCAGTACTTC. Residues: CASSNLSYEQYF.

The rearrangement links TRBV10-3 to TRBJ1-6, with D possibly matching TRBD1 (6 bases). Deletions cut 6 bases from V and 1 base from J, with 10 bases between. Per the germline V gene, CDR1 is ENHRY and CDR2 is SYGVKD. CDR3 length: 15 residues. CDR3 sequence: CAIRAGTSYNSPLHF. The CDR3, as DNA: TGTGCCATCAGGGCCGGGACATCCTATAATTCACCCCTCCACTTT.

In nucleotides, the CDR3 is TGTGCCAGCAGTGAAGTGGAGGTAGGGAACGAGCAGTACTTC. Protein product: CASSEVEVGNEQYF. This rearrangement joins TRBV2 to TRBJ2-7, with a weak D call TRBD2 (5 bases). Trimming took 1 base from V and 5 from J, leaving 12 bases between them. This CDR3 has 14 amino acids. CDR1 and CDR2 from the germline V gene are SNHLY and FYNNEI.

This clone came up a few times. The gene calls are TRBV18 and TRBJ1-5; 7 bases line up with TRBD1. The J segment lost 4 bases and the V segment lost 3 bases, leaving 12 bases of the junction unmatched. The CDR3 extends over 17 amino acids. The germline V gene has CDR1 KGHSH and CDR2 LQKENI. Written as DNA, the CDR3 is TGTGCCAGCTCACCCCTACAGGGGACACGTTATAATCAGCCCCAGCATTTT. Translating it yields CASSPLQGTRYNQPQHF.

The chain combines TRBV10-3 with TRBJ2-1, with TRBD2 matching over 15 bases. The CDR3 runs 15 residues. Losses at the gene ends were 5 bases for V and 6 bases for J; bases not matched to a gene: 2. Germline-derived CDR1 and CDR2 are ENHRY and SYGVKD. As DNA, the CDR3 is TGTGCCATCAGTTGGGGACTAGCGGGAGGCAATGAGCAGTTCTTC. Amino acids: CAISWGLAGGNEQFF.

This sequence joins TRBV10-3 and TRBJ1-2; D not certain. Looked up from germline, CDR1 is ENHRY and CDR2 is SYGVKD. The V gene lost 7 bases and the J gene lost 7 bases, with 19 bases spanning the gap. The CDR3 runs to 14 residues. The CDR3 bases are TGTGCCATCACCTCGAAGGGTGAGGACTTTGGCTACACCTTC. It codes for CAITSKGEDFGYTF.

The chain combines TRBV2 with TRBJ1-2; a possible D gene is TRBD1 (5 bases). From germline, CDR1 is SNHLY and CDR2 FYNNEI. V shed 6 bases and J shed 8 bases, with 25 bases lying between them. The CDR3 is 16 residues long. This CDR3 reads CASSLMIMQGGGGYTF. The CDR3 bases are TGTGCCAGCAGCCTAATGATTATGCAGGGTGGCGGAGGCTACACCTTC.